Each of the 14 T cell receptor beta chains below was sequenced from the same sample in a study of blood T cell repertoires in COVID-19. TCRdb's copy holds only in-frame clones and misses some; the assay was immunoSEQ multiplex PCR. Of hundreds of thousands of clones in the sample, under 90% were seen once. Sequencing was carried out using PBMCs or T cells enriched from blood (not recorded which). Receptors originate from a man aged 30 to 45 with acute COVID-19.

The J gene is TRBJ2-5, the V gene TRBV5-1; D is perhaps TRBD2 (6 bases). The CDR3 is 14 residues long. From germline, CDR1 is SGHRS and CDR2 YFSETQ. V was shortened by 2 bases and J by 1 base, with 9 bases between the two germline ends. CDR3 loop: CASSLGTFQETQYF. In DNA, the CDR3 is TGCGCCAGCAGCTTAGGGACTTTCCAAGAGACCCAGTACTTC.

The V gene is TRBV5-5, the J gene TRBJ1-2, with 10 bases fitting TRBD1. This CDR3 contains 13 residues. V was pared by 3 bases and J by 6 bases, with 2 bases of the junction left unmatched. Germline CDR1 reads SGHKS; CDR2 reads YYEKEE (reference sequence). CDR3 region: CASSSGTGDGYTF. The CDR3 coding sequence is TGTGCCAGCAGCTCCGGGACAGGGGATGGCTACACCTTC. Looking up the rest from reference TRBV5-5 and TRBJ1-2 gives the full variable domain: DAGVTQSPTHLIKTRGQQVTLRCSPISGHKSVSWYQQVLGQGPQFIFQYYEKEERGRGNFPDRFSARQFPNYSSELNVNALLLGDSALYLCASSSGTGDGYTFGSGTRLTVV.

This clone was seen a single time. The chain joins TRBV5-1 to TRBJ1-1, with D unresolved. Germline V gene lookup returns CDR1 SGHRS and CDR2 YFSETQ. The CDR3 sequence is 12 residues long. Trimming stripped 0 bases from V and 3 bases from J, with 3 bases between. For the CDR3, the DNA is TGCGCCAGCAGCTTGGCTCACACTGAAGCTTTCTTT. Encoded protein: CASSLAHTEAFF. The full variable domain, its missing parts supplied by reference TRBV5-1 and TRBJ1-1, is KAGVTQTPRYLIKTRGQQVTLSCSPISGHRSVSWYQQTPGQGLQFLFEYFSETQRNKGNFPGRFSGRQFSNSRSEMNVSTLELGDSALYLCASSLAHTEAFFGQGTRLTVV.

The gene calls are TRBV6-2 or TRBV6-3 and TRBJ2-1, with 9 positions matching TRBD2. The trim removed 2 bases at V and 4 bases at J, leaving 9 bases unmatched. This CDR3 has 17 residues. Germline V gene data show CDR1 as MNHEY and CDR2 as SVGEGT. The CDR3 bases are TGTGCCAGCAGTTACGGGGGTGCGGGAGGGCTTTACAATGAGCAGTTCTTC. This sequence encodes CASSYGGAGGLYNEQFF.

This clone was recorded once. This rearrangement joins TRBV19 to TRBJ1-6; the match to TRBD1 covers 8 bases. V trimming: 5 bases; J trimming: 7 bases; junction bases outside the gene matches: 7. Germline loops: CDR1 LNHDA, CDR2 SQIVND (reference sequence). There are 15 residues in the CDR3. DNA of the CDR3: TGTGCCAGTAGTCCCGAGGGACAGGTCAATTCACCCCTCCACTTT. Encoded protein: CASSPEGQVNSPLHF.

The V and J genes are TRBV5-4 and TRBJ2-5, with D tentatively TRBD2 (5 bases). Trimming removed 4 bases at V and 4 bases at J, with 17 bases between. The germline V gene has CDR1 SGHNT and CDR2 YYREEE (reference sequence). This CDR3 comprises 15 residues. In DNA, the CDR3 is TGTGCCAGCAGCCCGGCCGTGGGAGAAGTAGAGACCCAGTACTTC. It specifies CASSPAVGEVETQYF.

This clone was observed a few times. The DNA of the CDR3 is TGCGCCAGTCAGCATACTCTGAGAGCCAGAGGCTCTGGGGCCAACGTCCTGACTTTC. Protein sequence: CASQHTLRARGSGANVLTF. V usage is TRBV5-1 and J usage is TRBJ2-6; no clear D. Trimming shortened V by 8 bases and J by 0 bases, and 24 bases separated the two germline ends. Germline lookup yields CDR1 SGHRS and CDR2 YFSETQ. The CDR3 extends over 19 amino acids.

This clone has only one observation. The chain joins TRBV18 to TRBJ1-1, with D possibly matching TRBD1 (6 bases). This CDR3 is built from 16 residues. With 3 bases removed from V and 0 bases from J, the gap between germline ends came to 14 bases. The germline gives CDR1 KGHSH, CDR2 LQKENI. The CDR3 reads CASSPPGTHMNTEAFF. In DNA form, the CDR3 reads TGTGCCAGCTCACCCCCCGGGACACACATGAACACTGAAGCTTTCTTT. Looking up the rest from reference TRBV18 and TRBJ1-1 gives the full variable domain: NAGVMQNPRHLVRRRGQEARLRCSPMKGHSHVYWYRQLPEEGLKFMVYLQKENIIDESGMPKERFSAEFPKEGPSILRIQQVVRGDSAAYFCASSPPGTHMNTEAFFGQGTRLTVV.

This chain uses TRBV30 with TRBJ1-4; tentative D call: TRBD1 (5 bases). The CDR3 spans 15 residues. The germline V and J ends were trimmed by 0 bases and 11 bases, with 19 bases remaining between them. Germline CDR1 and CDR2: GTSNPN and SVGIG (reference sequence). Written as DNA, the CDR3 is TGTGCCTGGAGTGTAGGACGGAGACAGTGGGGTAAACTGTTTTTT. This sequence encodes CAWSVGRRQWGKLFF.

The rearrangement links TRBV4-1 to TRBJ2-1; 8 nucleotides agree with TRBD2. There are 17 residues in the CDR3. V was pared by 3 bases and J by 6 bases, with 13 bases of the junction left unmatched. CDR1 is MGHRA and CDR2 is YSYEKL in the germline V gene. The CDR3 coding sequence is TGCGCCAGCAGCCATCTATGGGCAGCGGGAGAAGGCAATGAGCAGTTCTTC. Protein product: CASSHLWAAGEGNEQFF.

The CDR3 reads CASSLRAGGFNQPQHF. The CDR3, as DNA: TGTGCCAGCAGTTTAAGGGCAGGGGGGTTCAATCAGCCCCAGCATTTT. The chain employs TRBV27 and TRBJ1-5; TRBD1 aligns across 7 bases. Germline CDR1 MNHEY, CDR2 SMNVEV (reference sequence). Trimming cost V 2 bases and J 3 bases; bases outside gene matches: 7. The CDR3 runs 16 residues.

The V and J genes are TRBV14 and TRBJ1-1; D is unresolved. The length of the CDR3 is 15 residues. Germline V CDR1 and CDR2: SGHDN, FVKESK. The germline V and J ends were trimmed by 6 bases and 6 bases, with 20 bases remaining between them. CDR3 protein: CASSSLSGFRAEAFF. DNA of the CDR3: TGTGCCAGCAGTTCCCTCAGCGGGTTTCGGGCTGAAGCTTTCTTT.

V gene TRBV4-1 combines with J gene TRBJ1-1; D remains ambiguous. CDR1 is MGHRA and CDR2 is YSYEKL in the germline V gene. The CDR3 runs to 16 residues. V lost 1 base and J lost 3, with 15 bases in between. CDR3 bases: TGCGCCAGCAGCCAAGGAGCGGCCTACTCTCACACTGAAGCTTTCTTT. Its protein product is CASSQGAAYSHTEAFF.

This sequence joins TRBV7-8 and TRBJ1-2, with 8 bases that match TRBD1. This CDR3 has 17 amino acids. Trimming at V came to 1 base and at J to 1 base, leaving 8 bases not matched to a gene. Germline V lookup: CDR1 SGHVS, CDR2 FQNEAQ. The CDR3 here is CASSLDGRGRDNYGYTF. The DNA of the CDR3 is TGTGCCAGCAGCTTAGACGGCAGGGGGCGGGATAACTATGGCTACACCTTC.